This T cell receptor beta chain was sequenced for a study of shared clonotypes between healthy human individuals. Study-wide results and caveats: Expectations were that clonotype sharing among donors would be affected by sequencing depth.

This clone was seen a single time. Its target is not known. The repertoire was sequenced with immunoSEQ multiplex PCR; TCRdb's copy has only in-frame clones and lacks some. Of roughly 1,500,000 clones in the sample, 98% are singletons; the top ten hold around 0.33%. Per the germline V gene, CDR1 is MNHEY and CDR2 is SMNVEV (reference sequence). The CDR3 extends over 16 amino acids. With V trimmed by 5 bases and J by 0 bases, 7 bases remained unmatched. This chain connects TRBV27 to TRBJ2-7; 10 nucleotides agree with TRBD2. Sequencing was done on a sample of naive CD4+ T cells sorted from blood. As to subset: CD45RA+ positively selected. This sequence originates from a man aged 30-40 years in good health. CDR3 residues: CASSRPSGGSSYEQYF. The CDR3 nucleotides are TGTGCCAGCAGTCGGCCTAGCGGGGGCAGCTCCTACGAGCAGTACTTC.